The T cell receptor (beta chain) under discussion was sequenced for a study of cytomegalovirus exposure and HLA in healthy donors. Study observations and caveats: Roughly uniform sequencing depth across donors was assumed, possibly incorrectly. Data from an earlier analysis indicated that most TCR beta V segments were productive either about 87% or about 30% of the time. It was fewer than 200 TCR beta chains that were listed as cytomegalovirus-associated.

Remarks on this clone: Its antigen is currently unknown.

With 60 Vbeta and 13 Jbeta primers, the PCR was carried out. Method: immunoSEQ multiplex PCR; TCRdb's copy keeps in-frame clones and lacks some. Here the sample spans about 130,000 clones, under 90% being singletons. V lost 3 bases to trimming and J lost 8 bases, with 11 bases between them. The CDR3 extends over 14 amino acids. The germline V gene encodes CDR1 MDHEN and CDR2 SYDVKM. The clonotype was recovered from a woman aged 40-49 years in good health and CMV-seronegative. The J gene is TRBJ1-6, the V gene TRBV28; D is unclear. The sample consisted of PBMCs. Written as DNA, the CDR3 is TGTGCCAGCAGTTTTGCGGGGAACCATTCACCCCTCCACTTT. Protein sequence: CASSFAGNHSPLHF.